Listed below are T cell receptor beta chains from one sample, sequenced in a study of blood T cell repertoires in COVID-19. Using immunoSEQ multiplex PCR, the repertoire was profiled, and TCRdb retains in-frame clones only, with some absent. The profile shows approximately 320,000 clones, about 90% of them singletons. Input material: peripheral blood. Source of these receptors: a woman aged 25 to 39 with COVID-19, enrolled during active disease. CDR3s include the opening cysteine and the closing phenylalanine or tryptophan. The order of the fields is V gene, J gene, D gene, clone size, CDR3 DNA, CDR3 protein. The D gene is left open where the match is weak. Expanded clones get a size class; other rows say once, few or many, or leave the size out.

v_call: TRBV29-1
j_call: TRBJ1-1
d_call: NA
clone_size: NA
cdr3_nt: TGCAGCGTTCTGACACCAAACACTGAAGCTTTCTTT
cdr3_aa: CSVLTPNTEAFF

v_call: TRBV18
j_call: TRBJ2-3
d_call: TRBD2
clone_size: NA
cdr3_nt: TGTGCCAGCTCACCACCATTCGCTAGCGGGGCTCCTGATACAGATACGCAGTATTTT
cdr3_aa: CASSPPFASGAPDTDTQYF

v_call: TRBV11-2
j_call: TRBJ1-5
d_call: NA
clone_size: NA
cdr3_nt: TGTGCCAGCAGCCCCAGCGGTCGGGGGGCCAATCAGCCCCAGCATTTT
cdr3_aa: CASSPSGRGANQPQHF

v_call: TRBV6-5
j_call: TRBJ2-7
d_call: NA
clone_size: NA
cdr3_nt: TGTGCCAGCACTTACCTGGGAGGAAGCTACGAGCAGTACTTC
cdr3_aa: CASTYLGGSYEQYF

v_call: TRBV12-3/TRBV12-4
j_call: TRBJ1-1
d_call: NA
clone_size: NA
cdr3_nt: TGTGCCAGCAGACGACAGAGGACGGATGAAGCTTTCTTT
cdr3_aa: CASRRQRTDEAFF

v_call: TRBV19
j_call: TRBJ2-2
d_call: NA
clone_size: NA
cdr3_nt: TGTGCCAGTAGTAGCGGCCGAGCCGGGGAGCTGTTTTTT
cdr3_aa: CASSSGRAGELFF

v_call: TRBV6-6
j_call: TRBJ2-2
d_call: NA
clone_size: NA
cdr3_nt: TGTGCCAGCAGTTACTCGGGGGCAGGGAACACCGGGGAGCTGTTTTTT
cdr3_aa: CASSYSGAGNTGELFF

v_call: TRBV18
j_call: TRBJ1-1
d_call: TRBD1
clone_size: NA
cdr3_nt: TGTGCCAGCTCACCTAGGACGACAGGGGCGAACACTGAAGCTTTCTTT
cdr3_aa: CASSPRTTGANTEAFF

v_call: TRBV28
j_call: TRBJ2-7
d_call: TRBD1
clone_size: NA
cdr3_nt: TGTGCCAGCCGGACAGGTTTTAACTACGAGCAGTACTTC
cdr3_aa: CASRTGFNYEQYF

v_call: TRBV9
j_call: TRBJ2-2
d_call: TRBD2
clone_size: NA
cdr3_nt: TGTGCCAGCAGCGTAGTGACTAGCGGGGGTACCGGGGAGCTGTTTTTT
cdr3_aa: CASSVVTSGGTGELFF

v_call: TRBV30
j_call: TRBJ1-5
d_call: NA
clone_size: NA
cdr3_nt: TGTGCCTGGAGTCGAGGGTCAAATCAGCCCCAGCATTTT
cdr3_aa: CAWSRGSNQPQHF

v_call: TRBV6-6
j_call: TRBJ1-2
d_call: NA
clone_size: NA
cdr3_nt: TGTGCCAGCAGTTACTCTACTATCTGGACAGACTATGGCTACACCTTC
cdr3_aa: CASSYSTIWTDYGYTF

v_call: TRBV19
j_call: TRBJ2-1
d_call: NA
clone_size: NA
cdr3_nt: TGTGCCAGTAGTTCCTCGTTCTACAATGAGCAGTTCTTC
cdr3_aa: CASSSSFYNEQFF

v_call: TRBV18
j_call: TRBJ2-1
d_call: TRBD2
clone_size: NA
cdr3_nt: TGTGCCAGCTCACCAATGAGCGGGGTTCGAAATGAGCAGTTCTTC
cdr3_aa: CASSPMSGVRNEQFF

v_call: TRBV2
j_call: TRBJ2-2
d_call: NA
clone_size: NA
cdr3_nt: TGTGCCAGCAGTGATTGGAGGCTCACCGGGGAGCTGTTTTTT
cdr3_aa: CASSDWRLTGELFF

v_call: TRBV5-1
j_call: TRBJ1-2
d_call: NA
clone_size: NA
cdr3_nt: TGCGCCAGCAGCTTCGGATGGGGCGACGGCTATGGCTACACCTTC
cdr3_aa: CASSFGWGDGYGYTF

v_call: TRBV28
j_call: TRBJ1-5
d_call: NA
clone_size: NA
cdr3_nt: TGTGCCAGCAGTTTATTAGCCAGACTTAGCAATCAGCCCCAGCATTTT
cdr3_aa: CASSLLARLSNQPQHF

v_call: TRBV5-6
j_call: TRBJ1-2
d_call: NA
clone_size: NA
cdr3_nt: TGTGCCAGCAGCTTGGCGGGGGGATCCTATGGCTACACCTTC
cdr3_aa: CASSLAGGSYGYTF

v_call: TRBV12-3/TRBV12-4
j_call: TRBJ2-7
d_call: NA
clone_size: few
cdr3_nt: TGTGCCAGCAGTCTCCCGCGCTACGAGCAGTACTTC
cdr3_aa: CASSLPRYEQYF

v_call: TRBV28
j_call: TRBJ2-1
d_call: NA
clone_size: NA
cdr3_nt: TGTGCCAGCAGTTCGACAGGCCTGGCAGGTGAGCAGTTCTTC
cdr3_aa: CASSSTGLAGEQFF

v_call: TRBV11-2
j_call: TRBJ1-1
d_call: TRBD1
clone_size: NA
cdr3_nt: TGTGCCAGCAGCTTGGCAGGGGGCGCGTTTGAAGCTTTCTTT
cdr3_aa: CASSLAGGAFEAFF

v_call: TRBV2
j_call: TRBJ2-5
d_call: TRBD2
clone_size: NA
cdr3_nt: TGTGCCAGCATCGGTGTCAGACTGAGTAGCGGGGGAGAGACCCAGTACTTC
cdr3_aa: CASIGVRLSSGGETQYF

v_call: TRBV18
j_call: TRBJ1-2
d_call: TRBD1
clone_size: once
cdr3_nt: TGTGCCAGCTCAGTTCCAGGGGGATATGGCTACACCTTC
cdr3_aa: CASSVPGGYGYTF

v_call: TRBV16
j_call: TRBJ1-1
d_call: TRBD1
clone_size: few
cdr3_nt: TGTGCCAGCAGCCAATCCAGGTCCAGGGGGATGGGGACTGAAGCTTTCTTT
cdr3_aa: CASSQSRSRGMGTEAFF

v_call: TRBV6-6
j_call: TRBJ1-5
d_call: TRBD1
clone_size: NA
cdr3_nt: TGTGCCAGCAGTCCCTGGGGGGACAGGGGGCTGAGGAGCAATCAGCCCCAGCATTTT
cdr3_aa: CASSPWGDRGLRSNQPQHF

v_call: TRBV7-9
j_call: TRBJ2-3
d_call: NA
clone_size: NA
cdr3_nt: TGTGCCAGCAGCTTAGGATCGGTAGATACGCAGTATTTT
cdr3_aa: CASSLGSVDTQYF

v_call: TRBV28
j_call: TRBJ1-5
d_call: NA
clone_size: few
cdr3_nt: TGTGCCAGCAGTCCTCGGAGGGTCGGCAATCAGCCCCAGCATTTT
cdr3_aa: CASSPRRVGNQPQHF

v_call: TRBV19
j_call: TRBJ1-2
d_call: NA
clone_size: NA
cdr3_nt: TGTGCCAGTACCGGCTTCGCGGGGGAAAACTATGGCTACACCTTC
cdr3_aa: CASTGFAGENYGYTF

v_call: TRBV3-1/TRBV3-2
j_call: TRBJ2-3
d_call: TRBD1
clone_size: few
cdr3_nt: TGTGCCAGCAGCCAGACAGGGGGGGTAGATACGCAGTATTTT
cdr3_aa: CASSQTGGVDTQYF

v_call: TRBV3-1/TRBV3-2
j_call: TRBJ2-1
d_call: NA
clone_size: NA
cdr3_nt: TGTGCCAGCAGCCATAATCGAGGAAATGAGCAGTTCTTC
cdr3_aa: CASSHNRGNEQFF

v_call: TRBV28
j_call: TRBJ1-4
d_call: NA
clone_size: NA
cdr3_nt: TGTGCCAGCAGGACGGACAAGACAGACTGGCCTAATGAAAAACTGTTTTTT
cdr3_aa: CASRTDKTDWPNEKLFF

v_call: TRBV2
j_call: TRBJ1-5
d_call: NA
clone_size: NA
cdr3_nt: TGTGCCAGCAGTAACGAGAGGGCACGATTTTATAGCAATCAGCCCCAGCATTTT
cdr3_aa: CASSNERARFYSNQPQHF

v_call: TRBV5-6
j_call: TRBJ1-2
d_call: NA
clone_size: NA
cdr3_nt: TGTGCCAGCAGCGGACAGTTTTTCTATGGCTACACCTTC
cdr3_aa: CASSGQFFYGYTF